A single sample gave rise to the 12 T cell receptor beta chains below, sequenced in a study of blood T cells in healthy people across ages. Through a sample-barcoded 5' primer and a J-beta primer mix, a second PCR was run for roughly 7 to 11 cycles. TCRdb reanalysed the 5' RACE reads using MiXCR and keeps one entry per CDR3 protein. The sample carries 1.4 million or so distinct CDR3 sequences, approximately 43% recorded once. Sequencing used blood. The receptors shown here come from a woman aged 18-29 years in good health.

The chain has TRBV6-6 and TRBJ2-3, with 7 bases aligning to TRBD2. J lost 2 bases, V lost 7 bases, and 9 bases had no gene match. The CDR3 covers 15 residues. CDR1 is MNHNY and CDR2 is SVGAGI in the germline V gene (reference sequence). In nucleotides, the CDR3 is TGTGCCAGCACCGGACGGGGAGGGGTCACAGATACGCAGTATTTT. Translated: CASTGRGGVTDTQYF.

This chain joins TRBV20-1 and TRBJ1-2; TRBD1 matches 7 bases. CDR3 length: 15 amino acids. Germline CDR1 reads DFQATT; CDR2 reads SNEGSKA (reference sequence). The junction had 7 bases not matched to a gene; V was cut back by 0 bases and J by 3 bases. This CDR3 is CSARDHYRGDYGYTF. CDR3 in DNA: TGCAGTGCTAGAGATCATTACAGGGGAGACTATGGCTACACCTTC.

The CDR3: CATSDTTGTGETQYF. The CDR3 DNA follows: TGTGCCACCAGTGACACGACAGGGACGGGGGAGACCCAGTACTTC. V is TRBV24-1 and J is TRBJ2-7; TRBD1 aligns across 7 bases. TRBJ2-5 matches the DNA end more closely, so the J call is doubtful. This CDR3 has 15 amino acids. Germline CDR1 is KGHDR and CDR2 is SFDVKD.

V usage is TRBV6-6 and J usage is TRBJ1-2; 7 positions agree with TRBD1. Germline values: CDR1 MNHNY, CDR2 SVGAGI (reference sequence). Trimming took 7 bases from V and 8 from J; bases not matched to a gene: 19. The CDR3 length is 16 residues. CDR3 amino acids: CASTHPDRVLSLGYTF. The CDR3 DNA reads TGTGCCAGCACCCACCCCGACAGGGTTTTGAGTTTGGGCTACACCTTC.

The chain employs TRBV7-9 and TRBJ1-2, with TRBD1 as a possible D gene (6 bases). Deletions cut 8 bases from V and 1 base from J, with 11 bases between. The CDR3 is 13 residues long. CDR1 is SEHNR and CDR2 is FQNEAQ in the germline V gene (reference sequence). CDR3: CASVQGLNYGYTF. The CDR3 bases are TGTGCCAGCGTACAGGGCCTTAACTATGGCTACACCTTC.

The chain links TRBV13 to TRBJ2-7; maybe TRBD2 (6 bases). Between the trimmed V and J ends, which lost 0 bases and 2 bases, there was a span of 14 bases. CDR1 is PRHDT, CDR2 FYEKMQ, per germline (reference sequence). CDR3 length: 16 amino acids. The CDR3 DNA reads TGTGCCAGCAGCTTAGGATCGGAGGGCCCCGCCTACGAGCAGTACTTC. It translates to CASSLGSEGPAYEQYF.

Points on this clonotype: A junction boundary mismatches the germline segment, possibly from a read error. The V and J genes are TRBV20-1 and TRBJ2-3; D is unclear. The CDR3 runs 13 residues. Germline loops: CDR1 DFQATT, CDR2 SNEGSKA (reference sequence). CDR3: CSARSVSTATQYF. The DNA for the CDR3 is TGCAGTGCTAGGAGCGTGAGCACAGCTACGCAGTATTTT.

The chain employs TRBV12-3 or TRBV12-4 and TRBJ1-2; a possible D gene is TRBD1 (5 bases). The CDR3 totals 15 residues. V was pared by 7 bases and J by 8 bases, with 23 bases between. The CDR3 DNA reads TGTGCCAGCACCCCTCCGGCGGGCAGGGCTTCAGGCTACACCTTC. As protein: CASTPPAGRASGYTF.

This clonotype was seen a few times. The CDR3 DNA reads TGCGCCAGCAGCCACGCGCACAGGGGGAACAATGAGCAGTTCTTC. This translates into CASSHAHRGNNEQFF. This sequence joins TRBV4-1 and TRBJ2-1; TRBD1 matches at 8 bases. The length of the CDR3 is 15 residues. The junction had 6 bases not matched to a gene; V was cut back by 3 bases and J by 5 bases. The germline gives CDR1 MGHRA, CDR2 YSYEKL.

This clonotype showed up many times. The junction and the germline gene differ at one end; a read error may be behind it. The chain is built from TRBV4-1 and TRBJ1-5; 9 bases line up with TRBD1. This CDR3 is built from 14 residues. Germline CDR1 reads MGHRA; CDR2 reads YSYEKL. The CDR3 sequence is CASSQDRGDQPQHF. For the CDR3, the DNA is TGTGCCAGCAGCCAGGACAGGGGCGATCAGCCCCAGCATTTT.

The rearrangement joins TRBV4-1 to TRBJ1-1, with D maybe TRBD1 (5 bases). Germline V gives CDR1 MGHRA, CDR2 YSYEKL. The CDR3 extends over 15 amino acids. Trimming took off 6 bases at V and 1 base at J, with 15 bases between the two ends. This CDR3 is CASRQPGTKNTEAFF. CDR3 nucleotide sequence: TGCGCCAGCAGGCAGCCCGGGACCAAGAACACTGAAGCTTTCTTT.

This clonotype appeared a few times. The V and J genes are TRBV29-1 and TRBJ2-5, with 7 bases fitting TRBD1. The CDR3 consists of 11 residues. Losses at the gene ends were 7 bases for V and 5 bases for J; bases not matched to a gene: 4. Germline V gene lookup returns CDR1 SQVTM and CDR2 ANQGSEA. DNA for the CDR3: TGCAGCGCGGGGACAGCGGAGACCCAGTACTTC. This sequence encodes CSAGTAETQYF.